The 22 T cell receptor beta chains below all came from one sample that was sequenced in a study of T cell clonotyping in hematopoietic cell transplantation. The time point was: recipient sample about 28 days before transplant, after cytoreduction. Only in-frame clones appear in the TCRdb table, and some are missing; sequencing was by immunoSEQ multiplex PCR. This table holds 5,000 to 6,000 clones, around 30% found once. Material: peripheral blood mononuclear cells, obtained before stem cell transplant. These receptors were obtained from a man aged 50 or older with myelofibrosis. Some clones in this sample may be carry-over from other donors' samples.

This clone was seen a handful of times. The chain combines TRBV30 with TRBJ2-3; D uncertain. Trimming pared 3 bases from V and 0 bases from J, leaving 7 bases between. The CDR3 is 13 residues long. Looked up from germline, CDR1 is GTSNPN and CDR2 is SVGIG (reference sequence). CDR3 in DNA: TGTGCCTGGAGGAGTCCTAGCACAGATACGCAGTATTTT. Its protein is CAWRSPSTDTQYF.

The chain combines TRBV6-6 with TRBJ1-1; D ambiguous. The V and J ends lost 5 bases and 3 bases respectively, with 4 bases between them. The germline CDR1 and CDR2 sequences are MNHNY and SVGAGI (reference sequence). CDR3 length equals 11 residues. The DNA for the CDR3 is TGTGCCAGCAGTGGGTACACTGAAGCTTTCTTT. Translation gives CASSGYTEAFF.

This clone appeared a few times. The genes are TRBV30 and TRBJ1-2; D gene ambiguous. The germline CDR1 and CDR2 sequences are GTSNPN and SVGIG (reference sequence). V lost 5 bases to trimming and J lost 7 bases, with 11 bases between them. CDR3 length equals 11 residues. The CDR3 spells CAWGLSRGYTF. For the CDR3, the DNA is TGTGCCTGGGGTTTGAGTCGTGGCTACACCTTC.

This clone showed up just a few times. V gene TRBV2 combines with J gene TRBJ2-7; D perhaps matches TRBD1 (6 bases). V lost 4 bases to trimming and J lost 6 bases, with 16 bases between them. Germline V gene data show CDR1 as SNHLY and CDR2 as FYNNEI. There are 14 residues in the CDR3. The CDR3 loop is CASSAQGLRFEQYF. In DNA, the CDR3 is TGTGCCAGCAGTGCCCAGGGGTTACGATTCGAGCAGTACTTC.

V usage is TRBV25-1 and J usage is TRBJ1-2; D not resolved. The CDR3 runs 13 residues. The V gene's germline CDR1 is MGHDK and CDR2 SYGVNS. The V end was cut by 3 bases, the J end by 8 bases, with 13 bases between. CDR3 bases: TGTGCCAGCAGTGAGAGGGCTTCAGAAGGCTACACCTTC. It specifies CASSERASEGYTF.

This chain uses TRBV20-1 with TRBJ2-7; no clear D gene. The germline gives CDR1 DFQATT, CDR2 SNEGSKA (reference sequence). Trimming removed 1 base from V and 6 bases from J, with 7 bases in between. The CDR3 runs 11 residues. The CDR3 DNA reads TGCAGTGCTAGAGGAGGAGTCGAGCAGTACTTC. Its protein product is CSARGGVEQYF.

This clone rates as large. The V gene is TRBV5-6, the J gene TRBJ1-4, with D unclear. Trimming pared 4 bases from V and 8 bases from J, leaving 9 bases between. This CDR3 is built from 12 residues. Germline CDR1 reads SGHDT; CDR2 reads YYEEEE. The CDR3 DNA is TGTGCCAGCAGCCGCGTGGGGGAAAAACTGTTTTTT. Translated: CASSRVGEKLFF.

This chain links TRBV27 with TRBJ1-5; D ambiguous. The CDR3 length is 13 residues. Germline lookup yields CDR1 MNHEY and CDR2 SMNVEV (reference sequence). The V and J ends lost 5 bases and 3 bases respectively, with 8 bases between them. The CDR3 DNA reads as TGTGCCAGCAGTCCCCATGACAATCAGCCCCAGCATTTT. It is translated as CASSPHDNQPQHF.

The chain uses TRBV2 and TRBJ2-1, with D unclear. Trimming pared 1 base from V and 10 bases from J, leaving 5 bases between. Germline CDR1 and CDR2: SNHLY and FYNNEI. CDR3 length equals 11 residues. The CDR3 region is CASSEGQEQFF. CDR3 bases: TGTGCCAGCAGTGAAGGGCAGGAGCAGTTCTTC.

The rearrangement joins TRBV6-5 to TRBJ2-7; D is ambiguous. Per the germline V gene, CDR1 is MNHEY and CDR2 is SVGAGI. The V gene lost 5 bases and the J gene lost 1 base, with 12 bases spanning the gap. This CDR3 has 14 residues. CDR3 nucleotides: TGTGCCAGCAGTCCACGGACGGAGTCCTACGAGCAGTACTTC. Translation: CASSPRTESYEQYF.

CDR3 nucleotide sequence: TGTGCCTGGAGTTTCGGCAGGGCGAACACTGAAGCTTTCTTT. Translating gives CAWSFGRANTEAFF. The rearrangement joins TRBV30 to TRBJ1-1; a weak D match, TRBD1 (5 bases). This CDR3 spans 14 amino acids. V shed 2 bases and J shed 1 base, with 11 bases lying between them. The germline V gene encodes CDR1 GTSNPN and CDR2 SVGIG (reference sequence). The variable domain in full, completed from reference TRBV30 and TRBJ1-1, reads SQTIHQWPATLVQPVGSPLSLECTVEGTSNPNLYWYRQAAGRGLQLLFYSVGIGQISSEVPQNLSASRPQDRQFILSSKKLLLSDSGFYLCAWSFGRANTEAFFGQGTRLTVV.

This clone was counted a few times. V usage is TRBV2 and J usage is TRBJ2-7, with D hard to call. The germline gives CDR1 SNHLY, CDR2 FYNNEI. Trimming left V 5 bases short and J 3 bases short, with 5 bases between. The CDR3 contains 11 residues. Here the CDR3 reads CASSPRYEQYF. The DNA of the CDR3 is TGTGCCAGCAGTCCCCGCTACGAGCAGTACTTC.

As regards this clone: Distinct nucleotide sequences in the sample also encode this CDR3. As DNA, the CDR3 is TGTGCCAGCAGCTTCGGCCGGTCCTACGAGCAGTACTTC. Translation: CASSFGRSYEQYF. The chain carries TRBV5-6 and TRBJ2-7; D uncertain. Deletions cut 2 bases from V and 1 base from J, with 7 bases between. In germline, CDR1 is SGHDT, CDR2 YYEEEE. The CDR3 is 13 amino acids. The full variable domain, rest sourced from reference TRBV5-6 and TRBJ2-7, is DAGVTQSPTHLIKTRGQQVTLRCSPKSGHDTVSWYQQALGQGPQFIFQYYEEEERQRGNFPDRFSGHQFPNYSSELNVNALLLGDSALYLCASSFGRSYEQYFGPGTRLTVT.

The chain links TRBV5-6 to TRBJ1-5, with 9 nucleotides matching TRBD1. This CDR3 spans 16 amino acids. V lost 0 bases, J lost 6 bases, and 7 bases stayed unmatched. Germline CDR1 reads SGHDT; CDR2 reads YYEEEE. The CDR3 DNA follows: TGTGCCAGCAGCTTGGCGAGACAGGGGGTGGGTCAGCCCCAGCATTTT. Amino acid sequence: CASSLARQGVGQPQHF.

This sequence joins TRBV6-5 and TRBJ2-2; 8 nucleotides agree with TRBD1. The junction had 3 bases not matched to a gene; V was cut back by 6 bases and J by 3 bases. The CDR3 runs to 14 residues. In germline, CDR1 is MNHEY, CDR2 SVGAGI. CDR3 loop: CASRTGQDTGELFF. The CDR3 nucleotides are TGTGCCAGCAGGACGGGACAGGACACCGGGGAGCTGTTTTTT.

In this sample, this clone turned up a few times. The rearrangement links TRBV5-6 to TRBJ1-2; D not certain. V lost 6 bases and J 5 bases, leaving 23 bases between the germline ends. This CDR3 comprises 16 residues. The germline V gene encodes CDR1 SGHDT and CDR2 YYEEEE. The CDR3 reads CASIQIANRGSYGYTF. The CDR3 bases are TGTGCCAGCATCCAAATAGCTAACCGGGGATCATATGGCTACACCTTC.

This clone was counted a few times. The chain joins TRBV19 to TRBJ1-1, with TRBD1 as a possible D gene (6 bases). The CDR3 spans 13 residues. Deletions cut 5 bases from V and 5 bases from J, with 12 bases between. The germline V gene has CDR1 LNHDA and CDR2 SQIVND (reference sequence). This CDR3 is CASSLQGWTEAFF. For the CDR3, the DNA is TGTGCCAGTAGTCTACAGGGATGGACTGAAGCTTTCTTT.

This chain links TRBV25-1 with TRBJ1-1, with D uncertain. The length of the CDR3 is 15 residues. Deletions cut 7 bases from V and 1 base from J, with 16 bases between. The germline V gene has CDR1 MGHDK and CDR2 SYGVNS. CDR3 DNA: TGTGCCAGCACCCTAACAAGGGCCAAGAACACTGAAGCTTTCTTT. Translation gives CASTLTRAKNTEAFF.

This clone was observed once. The chain has TRBV30 and TRBJ2-7; D unclear. The V gene's germline CDR1 is GTSNPN and CDR2 SVGIG (reference sequence). V lost 0 bases, J lost 7 bases, and 7 bases lay in between. The CDR3 consists of 11 residues. The CDR3, as DNA: TGTGCCTGGAGTGTATGGTGGGAGCAGTACTTC. It is translated as CAWSVWWEQYF.

This clone appeared a few times. The rearrangement uses TRBV25-1 and TRBJ1-3; D is unresolved. Between the trimmed V and J ends, which lost 8 bases and 3 bases, there was a span of 14 bases. Germline-derived CDR1 and CDR2 are MGHDK and SYGVNS. The CDR3 is 14 amino acids. CDR3 loop: CASRPPGSGNTIYF. CDR3 nucleotides: TGTGCCAGCCGTCCGCCTGGAAGTGGAAACACCATATATTTT.

This clone was seen a few times. This chain joins TRBV2 and TRBJ2-3; perhaps TRBD2 as D (6 bases). The CDR3 is 12 amino acids. V was trimmed by 5 bases and J by 11 bases, leaving 14 bases between them. Germline CDR1 is SNHLY and CDR2 is FYNNEI. CDR3 residues: CASSYMDYRQYF. CDR3 DNA sequence: TGTGCCAGCAGTTATATGGACTATAGGCAGTATTTT.

This clone showed up just a few times. The chain has TRBV7-8 and TRBJ2-2, with 16 nucleotides matching TRBD2. This CDR3 comprises 17 residues. Per the germline V gene, CDR1 is SGHVS and CDR2 is FQNEAQ. Unmatched junction bases numbered 5, after V lost 3 bases and J lost 7 bases. CDR3 loop: CASSLGTSGGAGGELFF. As DNA, the CDR3 is TGTGCCAGCAGCTTGGGGACTAGCGGGGGGGCCGGCGGGGAGCTGTTTTTT.